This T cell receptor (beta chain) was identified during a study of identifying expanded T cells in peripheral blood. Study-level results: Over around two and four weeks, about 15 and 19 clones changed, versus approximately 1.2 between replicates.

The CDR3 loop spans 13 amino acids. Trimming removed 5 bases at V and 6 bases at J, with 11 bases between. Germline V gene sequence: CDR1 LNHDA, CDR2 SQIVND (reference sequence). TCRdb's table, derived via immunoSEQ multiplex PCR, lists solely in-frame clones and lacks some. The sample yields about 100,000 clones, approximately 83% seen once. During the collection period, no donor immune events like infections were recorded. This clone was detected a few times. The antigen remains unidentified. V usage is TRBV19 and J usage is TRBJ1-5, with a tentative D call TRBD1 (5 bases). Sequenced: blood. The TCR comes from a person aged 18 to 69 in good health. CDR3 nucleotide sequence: TGTGCCAGTAGTCGACAGCGGGGTCAGCCCCAGCATTTT. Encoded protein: CASSRQRGQPQHF.